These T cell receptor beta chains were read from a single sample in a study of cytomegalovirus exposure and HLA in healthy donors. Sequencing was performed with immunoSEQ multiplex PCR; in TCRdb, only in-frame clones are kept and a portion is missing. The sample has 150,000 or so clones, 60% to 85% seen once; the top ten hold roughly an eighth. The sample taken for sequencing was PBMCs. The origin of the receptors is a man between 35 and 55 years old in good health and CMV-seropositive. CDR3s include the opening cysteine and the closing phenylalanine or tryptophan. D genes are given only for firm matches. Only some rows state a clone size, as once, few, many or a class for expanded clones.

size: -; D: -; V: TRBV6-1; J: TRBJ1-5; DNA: TGTGCCAGCAGGGTGGAGAACAATCAGCCCCAGCATTTT; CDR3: CASRVENNQPQHF
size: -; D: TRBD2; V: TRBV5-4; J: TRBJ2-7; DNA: TGTGCCAGCAGCTCCGGTATGGCAGCGGGAACCTACGAGCAGTACTTC; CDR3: CASSSGMAAGTYEQYF
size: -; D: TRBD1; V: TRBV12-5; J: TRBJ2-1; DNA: TGTGCTAGTGTCCTGGGACAGGGGGCCTACAATGAGCAGTTCTTC; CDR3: CASVLGQGAYNEQFF
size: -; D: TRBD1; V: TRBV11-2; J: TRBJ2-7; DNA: TGTGCCAGCAGCCCCCCGGGACAGTTCCACGAGCAGTACTTC; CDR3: CASSPPGQFHEQYF
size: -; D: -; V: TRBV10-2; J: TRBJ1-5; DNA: TGCGCCAGCAGTGAGTGGGGCTGGAGCAATCAGCCCCAGCATTTT; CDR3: CASSEWGWSNQPQHF
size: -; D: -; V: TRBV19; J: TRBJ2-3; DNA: TGTGCCAGTAGTGGTAAGGAGGGTATAAACGCAGATACGCAGTATTTT; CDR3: CASSGKEGINADTQYF
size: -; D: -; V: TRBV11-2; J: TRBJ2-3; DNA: TGTGCCAGCAGCCCCAGACCGGGGGGCACAGATACGCAGTATTTT; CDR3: CASSPRPGGTDTQYF
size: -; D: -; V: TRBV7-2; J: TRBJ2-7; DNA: TGTGCCAGCAGCTCAACCGCCCACTCCTACGAGCAGTACTTC; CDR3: CASSSTAHSYEQYF
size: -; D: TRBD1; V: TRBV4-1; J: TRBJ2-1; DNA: TGCGCCAGCAGCCAAGTTTGGCCGGGACAGGGCCCCTACAATGAGCAGTTCTTC; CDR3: CASSQVWPGQGPYNEQFF
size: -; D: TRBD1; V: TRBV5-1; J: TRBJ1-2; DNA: TGCGCCAGCAGCCCACTAACAGGGGCCGCCACCAACTATGGCTACACCTTC; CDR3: CASSPLTGAATNYGYTF
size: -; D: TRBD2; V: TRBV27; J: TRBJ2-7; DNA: TGTGCCAGCCGCGCGGGGGGGTCTTTTGGGTACGAGCAGTACTTC; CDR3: CASRAGGSFGYEQYF
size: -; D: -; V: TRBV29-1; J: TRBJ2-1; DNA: TGCAGCGTAGCGGACAGTGCCTCCTACAATGAGCAGTTCTTC; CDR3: CSVADSASYNEQFF
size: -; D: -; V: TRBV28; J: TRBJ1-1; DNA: TGTGCCAGCATATCTTGGTCGGGGGGAACTGAAGCTTTCTTT; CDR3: CASISWSGGTEAFF
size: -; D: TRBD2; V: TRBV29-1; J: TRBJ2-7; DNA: TGCAGCGTCAGCGGGAGGGGCTCCTACGAGCAGTACTTC; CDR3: CSVSGRGSYEQYF
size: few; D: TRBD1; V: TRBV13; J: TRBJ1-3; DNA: TGTGCCAGCAGCCTTACAGGACAGGGCGACTCTGGAAACACCATATATTTT; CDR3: CASSLTGQGDSGNTIYF
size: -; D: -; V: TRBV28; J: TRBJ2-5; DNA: TGTGCCAGCAGTCCTATCAGAGGGACTCATATGTACTTC; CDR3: CASSPIRGTHMYF
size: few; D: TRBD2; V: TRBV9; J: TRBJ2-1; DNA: TGTGCCAGCAGCGAGATGGGACTAGTCAGTTACAATGAGCAGTTCTTC; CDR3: CASSEMGLVSYNEQFF